Listed here are 11 T cell receptor beta chains from one sample, sequenced in a study of response to subunit inactivated influenza vaccine. Each CDR3 protein is one row after TCRdb ran MiXCR on the RT-PCR reads. The sample includes about 300,000 distinct CDR3 sequences, roughly 22% of them seen just once. The sample consisted of PBMCs from blood, taken approximately 22 months after vaccination. These receptors were obtained from a man aged 50 to 69 who received an inactivated influenza vaccine.

The chain carries TRBV20-1 and TRBJ2-1, with 13 bases matching TRBD2. CDR3 length equals 14 residues. V shed 4 bases and J 9 bases; nucleotides not matched to a gene: 6. Germline loops: CDR1 DFQATT, CDR2 SNEGSKA (reference sequence). CDR3 nucleotide sequence: TGCAGTGCTATTCGGACTAGCGGGAGAAGTGAGCAGTTCTTC. Translating it yields CSAIRTSGRSEQFF.

This rearrangement joins TRBV10-3 to TRBJ2-3; D is perhaps TRBD2 (6 bases). Trimming shortened V by 6 bases and J by 3 bases, and 16 bases separated the two germline ends. Germline loops: CDR1 ENHRY, CDR2 SYGVKD. CDR3 length: 15 residues. This CDR3 is CAISPGLKTTDTQYF. CDR3 DNA: TGTGCCATCAGCCCGGGACTCAAGACTACAGATACGCAGTATTTT.

The gene calls are TRBV20-1 and TRBJ1-5, with 8 bases lining up with TRBD1. The CDR3 covers 18 residues. From germline, CDR1 is DFQATT and CDR2 SNEGSKA (reference sequence). With 2 bases clipped from V and 0 bases from J, the junction kept 12 bases outside the gene matches. CDR3 sequence (DNA): TGCAGTGCTAGACCTTTTGGGACAGGAGTCTCTAGCAATCAGCCCCAGCATTTT. Its translation is CSARPFGTGVSSNQPQHF.

The J gene is TRBJ2-2, the V gene TRBV5-1, with D perhaps given as TRBD1 or TRBD2 (5 bases each). The length of the CDR3 is 15 residues. In germline, CDR1 is SGHRS, CDR2 YFSETQ. V was trimmed by 5 bases and J by 2 bases, leaving 13 bases between them. CDR3 sequence: CASRPGGTNTGELFF. In nucleotides, the CDR3 is TGCGCCAGCAGACCTGGGGGTACCAACACCGGGGAGCTGTTTTTT.

This sequence joins TRBV19 and TRBJ2-5; tentatively, D is TRBD2 (6 bases). Germline values: CDR1 LNHDA, CDR2 SQIVND (reference sequence). Trimming stripped 5 bases from V and 5 bases from J, with 18 bases between. The length of the CDR3 is 15 residues. The CDR3 coding sequence is TGTGCCAGTAGTCGCCTAGCGACCGAATGGGAGACCCAGTACTTC. The encoded protein is CASSRLATEWETQYF.

This clonotype was observed a few times. CDR3 in amino acids: CSAKTDRGRGGYTF. DNA of the CDR3: TGCAGTGCTAAAACCGACAGGGGGCGCGGCGGCTACACCTTC. The rearrangement links TRBV20-1 to TRBJ1-2; 10 bases are shared with TRBD1. Trimming at V came to 4 bases and at J to 8 bases, leaving 10 bases not matched to a gene. Germline V gives CDR1 DFQATT, CDR2 SNEGSKA (reference sequence). The length of the CDR3 is 14 residues.

Ten or more counts support this clonotype. The J gene is TRBJ2-7, the V gene TRBV29-1; 9 nucleotides line up with TRBD2. Germline V gene data show CDR1 as SQVTM and CDR2 as ANQGSEA. V dropped 2 bases and J dropped 0; count of bases not matched to a gene: 8. The CDR3 is made up of 16 amino acids. The CDR3 sequence is CSVERRSSGNSYEQYF. For the CDR3, the DNA is TGCAGCGTTGAACGGCGGTCTAGCGGGAACTCCTACGAGCAGTACTTC.

This clonotype has more than one count but fewer than ten. Here the CDR3 reads CASSLQEGHSKNIQYF. For the CDR3, the DNA is TGCGCCAGCAGCTTGCAGGAGGGTCACTCCAAAAACATTCAGTACTTC. The rearrangement uses TRBV5-1 and TRBJ2-4; weak D call: TRBD2 (6 bases). Trimming left V 1 base short and J 2 bases short, with 13 bases between. The V gene's germline CDR1 is SGHRS and CDR2 YFSETQ. This CDR3 has 16 residues.

Ten or more counts support this clonotype. The rearrangement links TRBV28 to TRBJ1-1, with D possibly TRBD1 on 6 matching bases. The CDR3 has 12 residues. Germline-derived CDR1 and CDR2 are MDHEN and SYDVKM. The V gene lost 6 bases and the J gene lost 11 bases, with 16 bases spanning the gap. The CDR3 nucleotides are TGTGCCAGCAGCCCTACAGGGAGTCACGCTTTCTTT. The encoded protein is CASSPTGSHAFF.

The gene calls are TRBV9 and TRBJ2-3; possibly TRBD2 for D (6 bases). The CDR3 length is 13 residues. With 0 bases removed from V and 5 bases from J, the gap between germline ends came to 7 bases. The germline V gene encodes CDR1 SGDLS and CDR2 YYNGEE. This chain's CDR3 is CASSVAGLDTQYF. In DNA, the CDR3 is TGTGCCAGCAGCGTAGCGGGACTAGATACGCAGTATTTT.

This clonotype showed up just a few times. V usage is TRBV3-1 and J usage is TRBJ1-2; TRBD1 might be the D (5 bases). CDR3 length: 15 residues. Trimming removed 2 bases from V and 2 bases from J, with 12 bases in between. Germline CDR1 reads LGHDT; CDR2 reads YNNKEL (reference sequence). This chain's CDR3 is CASSQHGGLNYGYTF. The CDR3 DNA reads as TGTGCCAGCAGCCAACACGGGGGACTGAACTATGGCTACACCTTC. The variable domain in full, with the rest retrieved from reference TRBV3-1 and TRBJ1-2, is DTAVSQTPKYLVTQMGNDKSIKCEQNLGHDTMYWYKQDSKKFLKIMFSYNNKELIINETVPNRFSPKSPDKAHLNLHINSLELGDSAVYFCASSQHGGLNYGYTFGSGTRLTVV.